This T cell receptor (beta chain) is from a study of human T cells and chemical hapten exposure. TCRdb fed the RACE reads into MiXCR, producing one record per CDR3 protein. This table has around 100,000 distinct CDR3 sequences, approximately 11% appearing once. Time point in this sample: patch test 1, 2 weeks after DPC sensitization. The treatment is: therapeutic diphenylcyclopropenone sensitization with weekly scalp DPC. Trimming removed 1 base from V and 7 bases from J, with 11 bases in between. Germline V lookup: CDR1 MGHDK, CDR2 SYGVNS. The CDR3 covers 14 residues. This clonotype was observed a handful of times.

This specimen consisted of whole blood, obtained in connection with sensitization to the hapten diphenylcyclopropenone (DPC). V gene TRBV25-1 combines with J gene TRBJ1-5, with D possibly being TRBD1 (6 bases). The clonotype originates from a woman in her thirties or forties with alopecia areata. Some clones in this sample may be carry-over from other donors' samples. The CDR3 DNA reads as TGTGCCAGCAGTGAATTTAATGGGGGCCAGCCCCAGCATTTT. Translation: CASSEFNGGQPQHF.